This is a list of T cell receptor beta chains from one sample in a study of T cell changes during pregnancy in multiple sclerosis. Here immunoSEQ multiplex PCR was the method, and the copy in TCRdb shows in-frame clones only, minus some. Of fewer than 85,000 clones detected, approximately 92% appear once; the ten largest clones hold 2% to 2.5%. The source was peripheral blood, collected before pregnancy. The source of these receptors is a female donor with multiple sclerosis, enrolled in a pregnancy study. Both conserved end residues are part of each CDR3.

V,J,CDR3
TRBV7-2,TRBJ2-1,CASNFGGIRDREQFF
TRBV5-4,TRBJ2-1,CASSLTSWRHEQFF
TRBV19,TRBJ2-7,CASSPDRDSLSYEQYF
TRBV30,TRBJ1-5,CAWSVDRVDQPQHF
TRBV11-2,TRBJ1-1,CASSSRTGGVEAFF
TRBV18,TRBJ2-7,CASSKLAGEVSYEQYF
TRBV12-2,TRBJ1-5,CASRAQNRDGGQPQHF
TRBV6-1,TRBJ2-1,CASSEASGSGEQFF
TRBV19,TRBJ2-7,CASSKNTGGAGYEQYF
TRBV6-5,TRBJ2-1,CASSHGYNEQFF